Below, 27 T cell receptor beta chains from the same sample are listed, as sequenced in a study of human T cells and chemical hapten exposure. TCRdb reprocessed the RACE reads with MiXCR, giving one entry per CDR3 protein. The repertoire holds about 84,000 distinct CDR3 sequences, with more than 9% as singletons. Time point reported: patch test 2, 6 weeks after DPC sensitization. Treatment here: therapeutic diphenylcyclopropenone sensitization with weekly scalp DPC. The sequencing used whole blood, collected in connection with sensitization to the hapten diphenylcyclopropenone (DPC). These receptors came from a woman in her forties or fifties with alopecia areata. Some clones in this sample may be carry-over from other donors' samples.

CDR3 DNA sequence: TGTGCCAGCAGCGCGGACAGCCACCCCTACAATGAGCAGTTCTTC. Its translation: CASSADSHPYNEQFF. The V gene is TRBV5-4, the J gene TRBJ2-1, with TRBD1 as a possible D gene (6 bases). Germline V gene lookup returns CDR1 SGHNT and CDR2 YYREEE (reference sequence). The V and J ends lost 4 bases and 2 bases respectively, with 13 bases between them. The CDR3 totals 15 residues.

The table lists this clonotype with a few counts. The CDR3 sequence: CASSSHRDTEAFF. In DNA, the CDR3 is TGTGCCAGCAGCTCCCACAGGGACACTGAAGCTTTCTTT. The rearrangement links TRBV9 to TRBJ1-1; tentatively, D is TRBD1 (6 bases). Per germline, CDR1 SGDLS and CDR2 YYNGEE. The V end lost 4 bases, the J end lost 3 bases, and 10 bases lay between the germline ends. The CDR3 covers 13 residues.

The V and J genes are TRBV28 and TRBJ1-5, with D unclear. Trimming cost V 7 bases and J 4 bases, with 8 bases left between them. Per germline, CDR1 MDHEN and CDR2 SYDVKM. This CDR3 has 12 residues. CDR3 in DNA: TGTGCCAGCAAAGGGAGAAATCAGCCCCAGCATTTT. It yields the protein CASKGRNQPQHF.

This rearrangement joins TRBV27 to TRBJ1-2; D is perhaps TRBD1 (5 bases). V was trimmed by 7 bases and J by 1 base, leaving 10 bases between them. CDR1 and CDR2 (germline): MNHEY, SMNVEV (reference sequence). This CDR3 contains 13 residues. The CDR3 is CASTGDSNYGYTF. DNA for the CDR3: TGTGCCAGCACCGGAGACAGTAACTATGGCTACACCTTC.

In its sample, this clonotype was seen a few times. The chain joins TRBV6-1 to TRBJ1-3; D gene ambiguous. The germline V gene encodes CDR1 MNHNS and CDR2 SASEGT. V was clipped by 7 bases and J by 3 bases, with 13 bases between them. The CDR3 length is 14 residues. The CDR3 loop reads CASTGWTLGNTIYF. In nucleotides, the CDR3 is TGTGCCAGCACCGGTTGGACTCTTGGAAACACCATATATTTT.

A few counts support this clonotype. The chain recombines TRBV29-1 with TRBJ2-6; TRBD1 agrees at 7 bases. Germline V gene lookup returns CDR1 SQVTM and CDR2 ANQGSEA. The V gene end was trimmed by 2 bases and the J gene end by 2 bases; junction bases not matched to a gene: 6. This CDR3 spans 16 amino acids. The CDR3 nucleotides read TGCAGCGTTGAACTCTTGACAGGGACTGGGGCCAACGTCCTGACTTTC. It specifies CSVELLTGTGANVLTF.

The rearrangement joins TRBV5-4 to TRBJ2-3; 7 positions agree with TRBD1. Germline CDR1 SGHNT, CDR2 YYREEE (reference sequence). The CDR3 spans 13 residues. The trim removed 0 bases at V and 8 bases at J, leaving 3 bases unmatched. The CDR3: CASSLDRGVTQYF. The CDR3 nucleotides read TGTGCCAGCAGCTTGGACAGGGGAGTTACGCAGTATTTT.

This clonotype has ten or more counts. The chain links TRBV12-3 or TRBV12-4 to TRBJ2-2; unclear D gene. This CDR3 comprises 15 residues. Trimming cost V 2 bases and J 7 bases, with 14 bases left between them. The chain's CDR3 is CASSLTTLGYGELFF. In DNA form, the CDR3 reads TGTGCCAGCAGTTTAACGACTTTGGGGTACGGGGAGCTGTTTTTT.

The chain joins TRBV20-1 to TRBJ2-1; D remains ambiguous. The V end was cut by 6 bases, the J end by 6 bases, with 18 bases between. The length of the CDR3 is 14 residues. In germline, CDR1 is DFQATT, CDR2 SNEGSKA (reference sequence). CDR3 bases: TGCAGTGCCAATGGTCGGTCCTTACGCAATGAGCAGTTCTTC. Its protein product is CSANGRSLRNEQFF.

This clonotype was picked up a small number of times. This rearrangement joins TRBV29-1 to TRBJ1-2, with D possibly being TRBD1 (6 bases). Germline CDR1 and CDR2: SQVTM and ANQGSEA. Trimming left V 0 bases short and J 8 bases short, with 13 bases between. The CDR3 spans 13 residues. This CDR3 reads CSVEDPGAGGYTF. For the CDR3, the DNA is TGCAGCGTTGAAGATCCAGGGGCAGGCGGCTACACCTTC.

CDR3 protein: CASSLGRGQGHQPQHF. The CDR3 nucleotides are TGTGCCAGCAGCTTAGGACGGGGACAGGGCCATCAGCCCCAGCATTTT. The chain combines TRBV7-9 with TRBJ1-5; TRBD1 aligns across 9 bases. CDR1 and CDR2 from the germline V gene are SEHNR and FQNEAQ (reference sequence). The CDR3 length is 16 residues. V shed 1 base and J 5 bases; nucleotides not matched to a gene: 6.

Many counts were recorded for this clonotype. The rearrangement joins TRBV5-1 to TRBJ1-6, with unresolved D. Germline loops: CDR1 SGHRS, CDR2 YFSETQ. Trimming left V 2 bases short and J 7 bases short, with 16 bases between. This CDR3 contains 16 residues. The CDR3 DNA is TGCGCCAGCAGCTTCGCGGGGATTACGGGAAATTCACCCCTCCACTTT. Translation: CASSFAGITGNSPLHF. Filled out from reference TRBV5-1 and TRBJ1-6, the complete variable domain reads KAGVTQTPRYLIKTRGQQVTLSCSPISGHRSVSWYQQTPGQGLQFLFEYFSETQRNKGNFPGRFSGRQFSNSRSEMNVSTLELGDSALYLCASSFAGITGNSPLHFGNGTRLTVT.

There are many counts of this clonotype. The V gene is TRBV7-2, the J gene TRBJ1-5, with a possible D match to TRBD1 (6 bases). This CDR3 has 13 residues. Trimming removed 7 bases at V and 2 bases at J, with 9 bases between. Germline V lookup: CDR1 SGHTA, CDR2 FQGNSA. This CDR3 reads CASTPGGNQPQHF. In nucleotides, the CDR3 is TGTGCCAGCACCCCAGGGGGCAATCAGCCCCAGCATTTT. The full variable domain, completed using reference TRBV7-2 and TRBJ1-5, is GAGVSQSPSNKVTEKGKDVELRCDPISGHTALYWYRQSLGQGLEFLIYFQGNSAPDKSGLPSDRFSAERTGGSVSTLTIQRTQQEDSAVYLCASTPGGNQPQHFGDGTRLSIL.

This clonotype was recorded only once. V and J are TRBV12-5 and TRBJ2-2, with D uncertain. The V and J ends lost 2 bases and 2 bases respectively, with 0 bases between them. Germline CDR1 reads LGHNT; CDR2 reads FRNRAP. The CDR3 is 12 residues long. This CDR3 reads CASGLNTGELFF. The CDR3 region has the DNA TGTGCTAGTGGTTTGAACACCGGGGAGCTGTTTTTT.

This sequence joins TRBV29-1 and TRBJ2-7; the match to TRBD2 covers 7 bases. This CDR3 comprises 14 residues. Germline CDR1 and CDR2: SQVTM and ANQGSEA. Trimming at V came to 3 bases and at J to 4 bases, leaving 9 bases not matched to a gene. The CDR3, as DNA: TGCAGCGTTGAGGGGCTAGCGGCGAATTACGAGCAGTACTTC. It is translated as CSVEGLAANYEQYF.

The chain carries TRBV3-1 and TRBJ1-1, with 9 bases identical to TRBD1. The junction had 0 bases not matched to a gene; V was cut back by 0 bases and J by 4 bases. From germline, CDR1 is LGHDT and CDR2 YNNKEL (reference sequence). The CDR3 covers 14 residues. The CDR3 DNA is TGTGCCAGCAGCCAAGAGGACAGGGGCACTGAAGCTTTCTTT. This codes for CASSQEDRGTEAFF.

CDR3 residues: CAISDLQQSQETQYF. CDR3 sequence (DNA): TGTGCCATCAGTGACCTACAGCAGAGCCAAGAGACCCAGTACTTC. The chain has TRBV10-3 and TRBJ2-5; D remains unclear. V was cut by 3 bases and J by 1 base, with 12 bases left in between. CDR1 is ENHRY, CDR2 SYGVKD, per germline. CDR3 length equals 15 residues.

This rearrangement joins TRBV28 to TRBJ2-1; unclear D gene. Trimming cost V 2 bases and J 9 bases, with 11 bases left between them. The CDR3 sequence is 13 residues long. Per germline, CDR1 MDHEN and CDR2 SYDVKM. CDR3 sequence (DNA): TGTGCCAGCAGTTTACTAGTATCAGTTGAGCAGTTCTTC. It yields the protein CASSLLVSVEQFF. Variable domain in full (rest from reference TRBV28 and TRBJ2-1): DVKVTQSSRYLVKRTGEKVFLECVQDMDHENMFWYRQDPGLGLRLIYFSYDVKMKEKGDIPEGYSVSREKKERFSLILESASTNQTSMYLCASSLLVSVEQFFGPGTRLTVL.

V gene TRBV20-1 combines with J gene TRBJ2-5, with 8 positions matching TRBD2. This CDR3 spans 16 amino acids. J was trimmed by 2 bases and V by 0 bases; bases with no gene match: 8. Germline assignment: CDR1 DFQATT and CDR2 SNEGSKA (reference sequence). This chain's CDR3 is CSARDPGVAGQETQYF. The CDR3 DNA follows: TGCAGTGCTAGAGATCCCGGAGTAGCGGGACAAGAGACCCAGTACTTC.

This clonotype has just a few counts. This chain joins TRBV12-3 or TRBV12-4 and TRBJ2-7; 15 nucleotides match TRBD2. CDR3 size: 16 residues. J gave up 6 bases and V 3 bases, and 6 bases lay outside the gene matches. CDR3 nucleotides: TGTGCCAGCAGTTTTGGGAGGACTAGCGGGAGGGGCGAGCAGTACTTC. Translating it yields CASSFGRTSGRGEQYF.

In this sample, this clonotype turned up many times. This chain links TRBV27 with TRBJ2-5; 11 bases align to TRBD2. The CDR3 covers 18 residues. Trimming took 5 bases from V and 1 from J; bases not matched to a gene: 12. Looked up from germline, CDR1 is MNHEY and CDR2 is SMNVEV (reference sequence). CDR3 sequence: CASSPPPGTSGSQETQYF. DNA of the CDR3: TGTGCCAGCAGTCCACCCCCCGGGACTAGCGGATCCCAAGAGACCCAGTACTTC.

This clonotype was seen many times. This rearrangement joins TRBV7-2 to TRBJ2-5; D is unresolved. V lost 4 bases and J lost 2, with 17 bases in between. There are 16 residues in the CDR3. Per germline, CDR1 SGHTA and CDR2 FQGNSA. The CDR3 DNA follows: TGTGCCAGCAGCTCGACCGGAACACATCCTCAAGAGACCCAGTACTTC. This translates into CASSSTGTHPQETQYF.

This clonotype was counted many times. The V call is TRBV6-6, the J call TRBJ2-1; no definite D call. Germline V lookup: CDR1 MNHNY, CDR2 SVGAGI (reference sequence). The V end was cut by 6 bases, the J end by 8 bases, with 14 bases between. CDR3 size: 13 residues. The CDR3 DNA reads TGTGCCAGCAGCCGCCGAGTTCGGGATGAGCAGTTCTTC. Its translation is CASSRRVRDEQFF.

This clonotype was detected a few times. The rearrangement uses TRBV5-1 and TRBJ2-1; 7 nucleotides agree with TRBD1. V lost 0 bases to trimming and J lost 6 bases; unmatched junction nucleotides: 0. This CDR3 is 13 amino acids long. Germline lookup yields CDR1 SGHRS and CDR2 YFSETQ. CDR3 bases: TGCGCCAGCAGCTTGGCAGGGGGCAATGAGCAGTTCTTC. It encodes CASSLAGGNEQFF. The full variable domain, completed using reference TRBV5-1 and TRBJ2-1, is KAGVTQTPRYLIKTRGQQVTLSCSPISGHRSVSWYQQTPGQGLQFLFEYFSETQRNKGNFPGRFSGRQFSNSRSEMNVSTLELGDSALYLCASSLAGGNEQFFGPGTRLTVL.

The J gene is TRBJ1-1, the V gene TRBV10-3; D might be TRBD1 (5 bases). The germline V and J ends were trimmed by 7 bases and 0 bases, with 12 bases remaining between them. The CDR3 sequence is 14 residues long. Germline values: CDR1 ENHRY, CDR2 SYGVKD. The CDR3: CAINIGGMNTEAFF. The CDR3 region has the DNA TGTGCCATCAATATCGGGGGGATGAACACTGAAGCTTTCTTT.

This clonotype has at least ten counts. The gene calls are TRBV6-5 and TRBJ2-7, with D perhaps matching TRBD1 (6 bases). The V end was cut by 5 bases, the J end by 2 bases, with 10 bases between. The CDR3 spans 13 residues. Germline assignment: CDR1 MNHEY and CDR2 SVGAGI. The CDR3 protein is CASSRTAAYEQYF. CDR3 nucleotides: TGTGCCAGCAGTCGGACAGCCGCCTACGAGCAGTACTTC.

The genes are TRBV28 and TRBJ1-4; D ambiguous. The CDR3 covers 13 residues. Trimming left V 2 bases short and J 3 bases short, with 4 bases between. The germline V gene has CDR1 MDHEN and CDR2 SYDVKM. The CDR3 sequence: CASSLRANEKLFF. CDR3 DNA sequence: TGTGCCAGCAGTTTACGAGCTAATGAAAAACTGTTTTTT.